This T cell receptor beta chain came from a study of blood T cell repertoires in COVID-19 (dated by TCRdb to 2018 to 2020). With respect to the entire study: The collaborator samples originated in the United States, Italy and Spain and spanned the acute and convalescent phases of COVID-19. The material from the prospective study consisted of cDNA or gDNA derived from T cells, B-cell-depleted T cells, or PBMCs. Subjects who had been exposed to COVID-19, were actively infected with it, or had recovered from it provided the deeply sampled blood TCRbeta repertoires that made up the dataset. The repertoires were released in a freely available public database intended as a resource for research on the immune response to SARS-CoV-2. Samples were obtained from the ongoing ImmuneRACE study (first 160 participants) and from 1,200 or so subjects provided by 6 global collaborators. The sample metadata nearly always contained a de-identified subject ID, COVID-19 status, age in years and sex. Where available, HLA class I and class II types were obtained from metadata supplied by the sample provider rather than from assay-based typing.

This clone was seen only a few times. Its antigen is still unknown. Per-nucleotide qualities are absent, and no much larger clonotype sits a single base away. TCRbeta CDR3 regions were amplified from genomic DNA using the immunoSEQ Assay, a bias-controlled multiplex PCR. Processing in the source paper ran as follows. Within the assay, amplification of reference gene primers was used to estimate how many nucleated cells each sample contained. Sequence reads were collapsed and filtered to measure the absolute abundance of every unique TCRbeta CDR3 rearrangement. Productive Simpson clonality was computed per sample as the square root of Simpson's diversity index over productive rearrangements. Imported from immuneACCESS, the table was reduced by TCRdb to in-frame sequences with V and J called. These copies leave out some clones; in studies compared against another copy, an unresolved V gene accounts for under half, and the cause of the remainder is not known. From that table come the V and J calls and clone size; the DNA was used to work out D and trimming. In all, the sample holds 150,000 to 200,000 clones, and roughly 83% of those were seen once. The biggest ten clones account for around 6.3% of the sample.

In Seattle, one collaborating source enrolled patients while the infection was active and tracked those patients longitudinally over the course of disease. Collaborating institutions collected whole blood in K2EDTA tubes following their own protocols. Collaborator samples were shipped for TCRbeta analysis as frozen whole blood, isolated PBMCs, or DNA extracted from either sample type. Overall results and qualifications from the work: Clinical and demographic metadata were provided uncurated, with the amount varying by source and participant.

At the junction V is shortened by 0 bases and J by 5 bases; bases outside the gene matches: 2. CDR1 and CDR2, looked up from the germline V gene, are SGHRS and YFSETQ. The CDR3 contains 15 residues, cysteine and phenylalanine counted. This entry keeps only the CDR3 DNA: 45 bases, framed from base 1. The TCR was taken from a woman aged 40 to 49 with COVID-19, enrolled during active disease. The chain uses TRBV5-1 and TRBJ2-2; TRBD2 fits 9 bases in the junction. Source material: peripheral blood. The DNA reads TGCGCCAGCAGCTTGGCAAGCGGGGGGACCGGGGAGCTGTTTTTT. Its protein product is CASSLASGGTGELFF.